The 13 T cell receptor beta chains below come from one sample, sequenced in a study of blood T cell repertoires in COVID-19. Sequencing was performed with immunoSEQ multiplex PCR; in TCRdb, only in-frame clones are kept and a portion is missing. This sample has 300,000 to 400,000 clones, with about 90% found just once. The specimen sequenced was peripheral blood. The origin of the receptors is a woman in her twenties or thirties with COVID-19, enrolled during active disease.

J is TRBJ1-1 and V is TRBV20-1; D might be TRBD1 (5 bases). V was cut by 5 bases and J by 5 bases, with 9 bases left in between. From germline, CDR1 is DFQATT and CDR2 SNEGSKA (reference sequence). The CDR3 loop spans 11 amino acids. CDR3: CSAGTATEAFF. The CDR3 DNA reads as TGCAGTGCTGGGACTGCGACTGAAGCTTTCTTT.

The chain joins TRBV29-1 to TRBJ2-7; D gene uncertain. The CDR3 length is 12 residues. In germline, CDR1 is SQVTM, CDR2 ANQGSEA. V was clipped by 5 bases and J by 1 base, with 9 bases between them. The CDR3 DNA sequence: TGCAGCGTTCGACATCCGTCCTACGAGCAGTACTTC. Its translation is CSVRHPSYEQYF.

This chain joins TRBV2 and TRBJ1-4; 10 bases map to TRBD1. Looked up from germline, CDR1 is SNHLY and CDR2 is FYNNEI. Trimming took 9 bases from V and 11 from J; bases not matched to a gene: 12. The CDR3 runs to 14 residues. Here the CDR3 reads CASSDRGVVGKLFF. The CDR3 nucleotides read TGTGCCAGTTCGGACAGGGGGGTCGTTGGGAAACTGTTTTTT.

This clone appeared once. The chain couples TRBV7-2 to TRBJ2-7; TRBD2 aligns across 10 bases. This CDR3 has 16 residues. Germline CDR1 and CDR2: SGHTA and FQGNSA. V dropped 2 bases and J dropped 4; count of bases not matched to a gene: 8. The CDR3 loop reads CASSLNWGTSVYEQYF. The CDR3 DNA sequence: TGTGCCAGCAGCTTAAATTGGGGGACTAGCGTATACGAGCAGTACTTC.

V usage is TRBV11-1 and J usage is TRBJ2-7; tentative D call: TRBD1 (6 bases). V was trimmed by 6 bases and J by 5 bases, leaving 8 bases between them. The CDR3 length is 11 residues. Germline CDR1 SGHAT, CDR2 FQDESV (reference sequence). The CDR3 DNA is TGTGCCAGCAGTAACAGGGACGAGCAGTACTTC. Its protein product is CASSNRDEQYF.

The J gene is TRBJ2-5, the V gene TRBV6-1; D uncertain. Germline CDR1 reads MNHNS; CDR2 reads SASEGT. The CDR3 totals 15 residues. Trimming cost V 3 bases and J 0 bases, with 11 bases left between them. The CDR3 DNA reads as TGTGCCAGCAGTGAGACTTATTCCAACCAAGAGACCCAGTACTTC. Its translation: CASSETYSNQETQYF.

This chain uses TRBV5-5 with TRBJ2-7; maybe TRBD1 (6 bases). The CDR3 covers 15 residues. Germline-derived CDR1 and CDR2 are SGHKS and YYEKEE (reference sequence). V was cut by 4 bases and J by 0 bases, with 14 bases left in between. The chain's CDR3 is CASSQPGVSSYEQYF. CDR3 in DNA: TGTGCCAGCAGCCAACCAGGGGTTAGCTCCTACGAGCAGTACTTC.

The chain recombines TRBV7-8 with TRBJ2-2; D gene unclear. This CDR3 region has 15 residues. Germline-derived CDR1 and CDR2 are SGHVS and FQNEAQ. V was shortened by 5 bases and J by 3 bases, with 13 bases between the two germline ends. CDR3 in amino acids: CASSPPAADTGELFF. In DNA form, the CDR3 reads TGTGCCAGCAGCCCTCCGGCCGCGGACACCGGGGAGCTGTTTTTT.

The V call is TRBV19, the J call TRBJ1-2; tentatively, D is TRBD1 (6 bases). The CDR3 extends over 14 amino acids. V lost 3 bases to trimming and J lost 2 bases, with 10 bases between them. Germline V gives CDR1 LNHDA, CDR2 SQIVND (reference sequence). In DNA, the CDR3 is TGTGCCAGTAGTATCTGGCAGGGGAACTATGGCTACACCTTC. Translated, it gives CASSIWQGNYGYTF.

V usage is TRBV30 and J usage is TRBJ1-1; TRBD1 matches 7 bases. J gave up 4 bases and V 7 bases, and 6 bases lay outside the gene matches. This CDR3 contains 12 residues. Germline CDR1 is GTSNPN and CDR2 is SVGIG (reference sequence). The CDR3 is CALTGWGTEAFF. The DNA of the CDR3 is TGTGCCTTGACAGGGTGGGGCACTGAAGCTTTCTTT.

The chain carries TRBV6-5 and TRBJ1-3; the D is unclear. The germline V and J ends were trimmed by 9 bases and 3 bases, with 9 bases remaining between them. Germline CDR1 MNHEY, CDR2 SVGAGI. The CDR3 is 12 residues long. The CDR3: CASGSDGNTIYF. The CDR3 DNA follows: TGTGCCAGTGGGAGTGATGGAAACACCATATATTTT.

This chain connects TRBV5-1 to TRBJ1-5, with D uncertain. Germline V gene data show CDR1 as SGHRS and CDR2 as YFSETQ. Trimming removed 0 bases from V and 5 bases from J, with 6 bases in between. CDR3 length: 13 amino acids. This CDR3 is CASSLGIDQPQHF. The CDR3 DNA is TGCGCCAGCAGCTTGGGTATTGATCAGCCCCAGCATTTT. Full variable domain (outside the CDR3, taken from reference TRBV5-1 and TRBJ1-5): KAGVTQTPRYLIKTRGQQVTLSCSPISGHRSVSWYQQTPGQGLQFLFEYFSETQRNKGNFPGRFSGRQFSNSRSEMNVSTLELGDSALYLCASSLGIDQPQHFGDGTRLSIL.

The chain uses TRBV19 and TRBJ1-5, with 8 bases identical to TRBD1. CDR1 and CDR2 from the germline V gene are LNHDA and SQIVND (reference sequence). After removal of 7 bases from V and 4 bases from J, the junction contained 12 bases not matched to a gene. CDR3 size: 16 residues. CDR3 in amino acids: CASTTLNTGGNQPQHF. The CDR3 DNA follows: TGTGCCAGTACCACCCTTAATACAGGGGGGAATCAGCCCCAGCATTTT.